This T cell receptor beta chain was sequenced during a study of cytomegalovirus exposure and HLA in healthy donors. Study summary: A prior analysis found 100 million to 140 million unique TCR beta sequences from around 190 million T cells.

Primers: 60 Vbeta forward and 13 Jbeta reverse. The data were produced by immunoSEQ multiplex PCR, yet TCRdb's version contains in-frame clones alone and is incomplete. The top ten clones hold less than 3% of a sample with about 120,000 clones, roughly 80% of them seen once. Germline CDR1 reads SGHKS; CDR2 reads YYEKEE (reference sequence). Trimming left V 0 bases short and J 2 bases short, with 9 bases between. The CDR3 sequence is 15 residues long. The specimen was PBMCs. This clonotype originated in a woman between 40 and 50 years old in good health and CMV-seropositive. The chain links TRBV5-5 to TRBJ1-3; D ambiguous. This CDR3 is CASSLDSSTGNTIYF. In DNA form, the CDR3 reads TGTGCCAGCAGCTTGGACAGTTCAACTGGAAACACCATATATTTT.